Sequencing of this T cell receptor beta chain was carried out in a study of T cells in tumors and immune-related adverse events (dated by TCRdb to 2020 to 2023). The TCR beta locus was amplified and sequenced with the immunoSEQ assay, yielding bulk TCR Vbeta CDR3 data. The paper's processing steps were these. CDR3s were excluded if they were non-productive, were shorter than 7 amino acids, or did not start with C or end with F/W. Analysis was limited to specimens with at least 1000 reads, and clonotypes were defined at the amino acid level. Clonality was calculated as 1 minus Pielou's evenness. To equalize library sizes, abundance-weighted random subsampling with replacement was performed and repeated 100 times so that 95% confidence intervals could be reported. The Morisita overlap index was used to quantify repertoire overlap, and for each specimen the top 40 clones were checked for overlap with the irAE. TCRdb retrieved this table from immuneACCESS and kept in-frame rearrangements only. Not all clones are present; in checked studies, unresolved V genes account for under half, and no reason is known for the remainder. For V, J and clone size, that table is used; D and trimming come from the DNA. The sample has thousands of clones on record, almost 85% of them singletons. The top ten clones comprise 20% to 25% of the sample.

The CDR3 sequence holds 14 residues, the cysteine and phenylalanine included. The entry retains the CDR3 DNA only, 42 bases that are in frame from base 1. The trim is 1 base for V and 4 bases for J, with a gap of 11 bases between the germline ends. Per the germline V gene (reference sequence), SEHNR is the CDR1 and FQNEAQ is the CDR2. As concerns this clone: What this receptor recognizes is not known. No base-level quality is on record; no much larger clone is a single base apart.

The sample's treatment or condition label, in plain terms: nivolumab (PD-1 blockade) given before sampling. The DNeasy Blood and Tissue Kit was used to extract DNA from formalin-fixed paraffin-embedded specimens. The sequence was obtained from a female donor with metastatic renal cell carcinoma. The chain is encoded by TRBV7-9 joined to TRBJ2-7; the D gene remains uncertain. Material: skin tissue, obtained from a patient treated with anti-PD-1 therapy. The sequence in DNA is TGTGCCAGCAGCTTAGGTGGGGATCTGTACGAGCAGTACTTC. Protein translation: CASSLGGDLYEQYF.